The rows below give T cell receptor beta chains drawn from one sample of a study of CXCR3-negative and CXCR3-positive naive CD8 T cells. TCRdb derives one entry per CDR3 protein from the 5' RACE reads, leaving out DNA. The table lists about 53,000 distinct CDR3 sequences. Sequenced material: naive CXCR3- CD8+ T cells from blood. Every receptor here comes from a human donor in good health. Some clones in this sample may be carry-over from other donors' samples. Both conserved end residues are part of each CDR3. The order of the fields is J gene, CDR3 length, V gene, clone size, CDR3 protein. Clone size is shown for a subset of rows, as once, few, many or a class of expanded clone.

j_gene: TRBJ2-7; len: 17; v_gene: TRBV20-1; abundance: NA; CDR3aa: CSARATSGGPLAYEQYF
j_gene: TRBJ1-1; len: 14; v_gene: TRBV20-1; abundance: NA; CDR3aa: CSARDWTGNTEAFF
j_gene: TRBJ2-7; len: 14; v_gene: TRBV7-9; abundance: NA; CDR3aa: CASSSGLATYEQYF
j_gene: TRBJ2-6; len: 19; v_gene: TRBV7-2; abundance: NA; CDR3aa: CASSLWGPGGASGANVLTF
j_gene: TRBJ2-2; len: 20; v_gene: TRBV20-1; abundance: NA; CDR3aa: CSARDKTGTSGVLHTGELFF
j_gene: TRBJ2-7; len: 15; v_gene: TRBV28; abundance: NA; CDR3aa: CASSATGTGDYEQYF
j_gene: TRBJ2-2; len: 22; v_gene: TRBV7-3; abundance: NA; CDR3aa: CASSFLPPAVVGGGENTGELFF
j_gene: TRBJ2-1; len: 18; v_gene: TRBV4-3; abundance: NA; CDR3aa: CASSQDRGWTGISDEQFF
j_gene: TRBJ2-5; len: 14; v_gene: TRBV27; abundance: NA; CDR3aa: CASSSSDDQETQYF
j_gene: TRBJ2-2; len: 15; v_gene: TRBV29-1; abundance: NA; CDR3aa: CSVEGGNLNTGELFF
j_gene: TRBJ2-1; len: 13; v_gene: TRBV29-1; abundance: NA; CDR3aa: CSATEGGFNEQFF
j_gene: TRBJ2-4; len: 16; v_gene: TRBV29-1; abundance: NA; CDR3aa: CSVEDPGVFAKNIQYF
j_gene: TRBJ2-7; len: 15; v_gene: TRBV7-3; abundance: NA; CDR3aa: CASSSPDGPWVEQYF
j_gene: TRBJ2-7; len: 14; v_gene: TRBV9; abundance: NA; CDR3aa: CASSVDGYSYEQYF
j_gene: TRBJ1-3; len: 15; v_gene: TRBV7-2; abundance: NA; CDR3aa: CASSGWDNSGNTIYF
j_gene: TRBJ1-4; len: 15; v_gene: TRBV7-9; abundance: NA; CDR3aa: CASSLGAATNEKLFF
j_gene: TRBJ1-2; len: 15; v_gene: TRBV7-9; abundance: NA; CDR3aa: CASSSDQRQVDGYTF
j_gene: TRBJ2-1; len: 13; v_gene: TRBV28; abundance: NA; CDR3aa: CASSFGSPNEQFF
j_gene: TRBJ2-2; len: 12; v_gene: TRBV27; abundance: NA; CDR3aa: CASSGLGGELFF
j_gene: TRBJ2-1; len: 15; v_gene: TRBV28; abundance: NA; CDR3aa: CASSYEGTSGGQQFF
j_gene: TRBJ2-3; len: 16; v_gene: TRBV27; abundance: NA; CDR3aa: CASSFLAGTGTDTQYF
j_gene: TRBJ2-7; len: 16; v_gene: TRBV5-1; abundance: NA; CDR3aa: CASSLVDRGRVHEQYF
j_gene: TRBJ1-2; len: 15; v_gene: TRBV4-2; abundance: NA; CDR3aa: CASSLRGQGDYGYTF
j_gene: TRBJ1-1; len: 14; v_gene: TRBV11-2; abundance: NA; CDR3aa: CASSPFGMNTEAFF
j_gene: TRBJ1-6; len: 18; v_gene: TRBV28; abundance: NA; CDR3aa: CASSKKDSLSSYNSPLHF
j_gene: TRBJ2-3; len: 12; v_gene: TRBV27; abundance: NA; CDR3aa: CASSGSTDTQYF
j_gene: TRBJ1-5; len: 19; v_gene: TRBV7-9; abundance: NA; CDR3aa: CASSLVGQGARNSNQPQHF
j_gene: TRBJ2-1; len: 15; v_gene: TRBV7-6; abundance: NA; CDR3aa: CASSLWGGTGNEQFF
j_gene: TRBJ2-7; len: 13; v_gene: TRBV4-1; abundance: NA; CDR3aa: CASSQGSAYEQYF
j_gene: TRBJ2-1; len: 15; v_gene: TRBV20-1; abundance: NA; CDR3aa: CSAAVGGSSYNEQFF
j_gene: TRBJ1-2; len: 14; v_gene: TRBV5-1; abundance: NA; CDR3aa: CASSPTGSYYGYTF
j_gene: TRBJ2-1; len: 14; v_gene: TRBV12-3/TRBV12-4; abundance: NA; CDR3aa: CASSPGQAYNEQFF
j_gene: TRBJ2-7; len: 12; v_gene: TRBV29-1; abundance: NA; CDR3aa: CSGDSGDNEQYF
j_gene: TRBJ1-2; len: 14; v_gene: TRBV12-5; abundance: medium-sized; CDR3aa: CASGPQGPLSGYTF
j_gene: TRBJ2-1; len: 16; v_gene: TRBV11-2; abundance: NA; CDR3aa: CDSSGRSGGADNEQFF
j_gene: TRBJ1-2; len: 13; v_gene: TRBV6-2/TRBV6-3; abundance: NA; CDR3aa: CASSQQAIYGYTF
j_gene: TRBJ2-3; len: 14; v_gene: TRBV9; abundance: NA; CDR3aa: CASSVEGGAETQYF
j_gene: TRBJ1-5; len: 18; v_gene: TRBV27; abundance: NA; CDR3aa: CASSMRNPEGLGNQPQHF
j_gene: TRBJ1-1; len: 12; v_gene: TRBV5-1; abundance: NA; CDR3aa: CASSLDGTEAFF
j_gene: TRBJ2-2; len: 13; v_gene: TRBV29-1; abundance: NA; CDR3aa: CSGDRANTGELFF
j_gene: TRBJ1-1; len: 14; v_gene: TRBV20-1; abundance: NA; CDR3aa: CSAFRTGGNTEAFF
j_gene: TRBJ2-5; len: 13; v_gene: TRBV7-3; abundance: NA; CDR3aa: CASSLGGQETQYF
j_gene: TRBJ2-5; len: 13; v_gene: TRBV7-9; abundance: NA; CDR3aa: CTSSLALGETQYF
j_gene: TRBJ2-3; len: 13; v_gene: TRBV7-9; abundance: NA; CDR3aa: CASIGGESDTQYF
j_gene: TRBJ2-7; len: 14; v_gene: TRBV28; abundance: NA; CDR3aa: CASSPRTARWEQYF
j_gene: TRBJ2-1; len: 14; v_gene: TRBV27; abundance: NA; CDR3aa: CASSERGLYNEQFF
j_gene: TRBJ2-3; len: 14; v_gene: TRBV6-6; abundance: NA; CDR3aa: CASTRGGHTDTQYF
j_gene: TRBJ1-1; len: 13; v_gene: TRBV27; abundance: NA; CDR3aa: CASSWGENTEAFF
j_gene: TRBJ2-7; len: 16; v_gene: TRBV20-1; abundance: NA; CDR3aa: CSASNLLAGVSYEQYF